One and the same sample provided the 23 T cell receptor beta chains below, sequenced in a study of blood T cell repertoires in COVID-19. Data came from immunoSEQ multiplex PCR; TCRdb stores just in-frame clones and leaves some out. The sample includes around 300,000 clones, 85% to 90% of them seen just once. The sequenced material came from PBMCs or T cells enriched from blood (not recorded which). The receptor set was obtained from a woman under 30 with acute COVID-19.

V is TRBV27 and J is TRBJ1-2; 8 positions agree with TRBD1. This CDR3 has 15 amino acids. Germline V CDR1 and CDR2: MNHEY, SMNVEV (reference sequence). V dropped 2 bases and J dropped 5; count of bases not matched to a gene: 7. This CDR3 is CASSLMAGGWYGYTF. The CDR3, as DNA: TGTGCCAGCAGTTTAATGGCAGGGGGCTGGTATGGCTACACCTTC.

The CDR3: CASSLVPGSEKLFF. DNA for the CDR3: TGCGCCAGCAGCTTGGTGCCAGGAAGTGAAAAACTGTTTTTT. The J gene is TRBJ1-4, the V gene TRBV5-1, with no clear D. CDR3 length equals 14 residues. V was trimmed by 0 bases and J by 7 bases, leaving 10 bases between them. The germline V gene has CDR1 SGHRS and CDR2 YFSETQ. Together with reference TRBV5-1 and TRBJ1-4, the CDR3 gives the full variable domain: KAGVTQTPRYLIKTRGQQVTLSCSPISGHRSVSWYQQTPGQGLQFLFEYFSETQRNKGNFPGRFSGRQFSNSRSEMNVSTLELGDSALYLCASSLVPGSEKLFFGSGTQLSVL.

V and J are TRBV10-1 and TRBJ1-4; D unclear. This CDR3 is built from 14 residues. Trimming cost V 3 bases and J 0 bases, with 5 bases left between them. Germline V CDR1 and CDR2: WNHNN, SYGVQD (reference sequence). The CDR3 bases are TGCGCCAGCAGTGATACTGCAACTAATGAAAAACTGTTTTTT. The encoded protein is CASSDTATNEKLFF.

This rearrangement joins TRBV28 to TRBJ1-6; D call uncertain. Germline CDR1 and CDR2: MDHEN and SYDVKM. V lost 6 bases to trimming and J lost 9 bases, with 9 bases between them. This CDR3 region has 12 residues. CDR3 nucleotides: TGTGCCAGCAGGGACTCCGGTTCACCCCTCCACTTT. This encodes CASRDSGSPLHF.

This rearrangement joins TRBV12-3 or TRBV12-4 to TRBJ1-4; possibly TRBD1 for D (5 bases). Trimming took 3 bases from V and 5 from J, leaving 7 bases between them. CDR3 size: 13 residues. The CDR3 nucleotides are TGTGCCAGCAGTTTTGGGGGGAATGAAAAACTGTTTTTT. As protein: CASSFGGNEKLFF.

The chain combines TRBV5-1 with TRBJ1-1; the match to TRBD1 covers 10 bases. The CDR3 length is 15 residues. V dropped 0 bases and J dropped 4; count of bases not matched to a gene: 3. Germline CDR1 is SGHRS and CDR2 is YFSETQ. Written as DNA, the CDR3 is TGCGCCAGCAGCTTGGGACAGGGGGCAGGCACTGAAGCTTTCTTT. This translates into CASSLGQGAGTEAFF. Full variable domain (rest looked up from reference TRBV5-1 and TRBJ1-1): KAGVTQTPRYLIKTRGQQVTLSCSPISGHRSVSWYQQTPGQGLQFLFEYFSETQRNKGNFPGRFSGRQFSNSRSEMNVSTLELGDSALYLCASSLGQGAGTEAFFGQGTRLTVV.

This chain uses TRBV3-1 (or the pseudogene TRBV3-2) with TRBJ2-3; no definite D call. CDR1 LGHDT and CDR2 YNNKEL come from the germline V gene (reference sequence). The CDR3 sequence is 14 residues long. Trimming stripped 4 bases from V and 2 bases from J, with 10 bases between. CDR3 loop: CASSPDTYTDTQYF. The DNA for the CDR3 is TGTGCCAGCAGCCCTGACACATACACAGATACGCAGTATTTT.

The V gene is TRBV28, the J gene TRBJ2-7, with TRBD2 identical over 8 bases. The J segment lost 0 bases and the V segment lost 5 bases, leaving 6 bases of the junction unmatched. Looked up from germline, CDR1 is MDHEN and CDR2 is SYDVKM. The CDR3 extends over 15 amino acids. The CDR3 DNA reads TGTGCCAGCAGTCCGGGGGGGTTTCCCTCCTACGAGCAGTACTTC. Translating gives CASSPGGFPSYEQYF.

Regarding this clone: Other DNA variants within this sample encode the same CDR3. This sequence joins TRBV9 and TRBJ1-2, with TRBD1 matching over 7 bases. The V gene's germline CDR1 is SGDLS and CDR2 YYNGEE. The length of the CDR3 is 14 residues. V lost 0 bases, J lost 4 bases, and 3 bases stayed unmatched. The CDR3 sequence: CASSVATGSYGYTF. In DNA form, the CDR3 reads TGTGCCAGCAGCGTAGCGACAGGGTCCTATGGCTACACCTTC.

The chain couples TRBV9 to TRBJ2-7; 8 bases fit TRBD1. The germline CDR1 and CDR2 sequences are SGDLS and YYNGEE. There are 16 residues in the CDR3. Trimming cost V 3 bases and J 3 bases; bases outside gene matches: 11. CDR3: CASSALETGADYEQYF. The CDR3 coding sequence is TGTGCCAGCAGCGCTCTGGAGACAGGGGCCGACTACGAGCAGTACTTC.

The chain combines TRBV19 with TRBJ2-1; 9 bases map to TRBD1. The CDR3 extends over 15 amino acids. Losses at the gene ends were 5 bases for V and 5 bases for J; bases not matched to a gene: 7. Germline V gene sequence: CDR1 LNHDA, CDR2 SQIVND (reference sequence). This CDR3 reads CASSVEQGADNEQFF. The CDR3 DNA is TGTGCCAGTAGTGTTGAACAGGGGGCAGACAATGAGCAGTTCTTC.

This chain links TRBV7-9 with TRBJ1-1; tentatively, D is TRBD1 (5 bases). V gave up 5 bases and J gave up 4 bases, with 8 bases separating them. The CDR3 contains 12 residues. Germline V lookup: CDR1 SEHNR, CDR2 FQNEAQ (reference sequence). The CDR3, as DNA: TGTGCCAGCAGCCGGGGGGGCACTGAAGCTTTCTTT. It specifies CASSRGGTEAFF.

The sample holds a few counts of this clone. V is TRBV7-9 and J is TRBJ2-7; 7 bases align to TRBD1. CDR1 and CDR2 from the germline V gene are SEHNR and FQNEAQ (reference sequence). J was trimmed by 5 bases and V by 6 bases; bases with no gene match: 10. CDR3 length: 14 amino acids. CDR3 DNA: TGTGCCAGCAGACTTTTAGCCGGGACAGACGAGCAGTACTTC. Protein: CASRLLAGTDEQYF.

As DNA, the CDR3 is TGCAGCGTTCTCGCCCCAGGGGCAGATGGCTACACCTTC. This encodes CSVLAPGADGYTF. This chain connects TRBV29-1 to TRBJ1-2; TRBD1 is a possible D gene (6 bases). Germline V gives CDR1 SQVTM, CDR2 ANQGSEA. The V gene lost 5 bases and the J gene lost 6 bases, with 16 bases spanning the gap. The CDR3 length is 13 residues.

The rearrangement links TRBV9 to TRBJ2-7, with 9 nucleotides matching TRBD2. J lost 3 bases, V lost 0 bases, and 4 bases had no gene match. Looked up from germline, CDR1 is SGDLS and CDR2 is YYNGEE. The CDR3 runs to 15 residues. The CDR3 protein is CASSVGLAEIYEQYF. The DNA of the CDR3 is TGTGCCAGCAGCGTAGGACTAGCGGAGATCTACGAGCAGTACTTC.

The rearrangement uses TRBV19 and TRBJ1-6; TRBD1 aligns across 10 bases. Germline lookup yields CDR1 LNHDA and CDR2 SQIVND (reference sequence). The CDR3 is 16 residues long. V shed 7 bases and J 9 bases; nucleotides not matched to a gene: 12. CDR3 region: CASTKHRQGAGSPLHF. The CDR3 coding sequence is TGTGCCAGTACCAAACACCGACAGGGGGCAGGTTCACCCCTCCACTTT.

V and J are TRBV30 and TRBJ2-5; D is unresolved. With 0 bases removed from V and 12 bases from J, the gap between germline ends came to 14 bases. CDR3 length: 12 amino acids. The germline V gene encodes CDR1 GTSNPN and CDR2 SVGIG (reference sequence). Written as DNA, the CDR3 is TGTGCCTGGAGTGTTGTTAACAGCAAGAAGTACTTC. It codes for CAWSVVNSKKYF. Full variable domain (remainder filled in from reference TRBV30 and TRBJ2-5): SQTIHQWPATLVQPVGSPLSLECTVEGTSNPNLYWYRQAAGRGLQLLFYSVGIGQISSEVPQNLSASRPQDRQFILSSKKLLLSDSGFYLCAWSVVNSKKYFGPGTRLLVL.

The V and J genes are TRBV7-9 and TRBJ1-5; 8 positions match TRBD1. This CDR3 is 15 amino acids long. The germline V gene encodes CDR1 SEHNR and CDR2 FQNEAQ (reference sequence). J lost 3 bases, V lost 5 bases, and 6 bases had no gene match. The DNA for the CDR3 is TGTGCCAGCAGCACAGGGACAGGCCTCAATCAGCCCCAGCATTTT. This sequence encodes CASSTGTGLNQPQHF.

The DNA of the CDR3 is TGTGCCAGTAGTAAAGCCCGGACAGGGTGGAACACCGGGGAGCTGTTTTTT. Translated, it gives CASSKARTGWNTGELFF. The chain combines TRBV19 with TRBJ2-2; TRBD1 aligns across 8 bases. The germline gives CDR1 LNHDA, CDR2 SQIVND (reference sequence). CDR3 length: 17 residues. V shed 4 bases, J shed 1 base, and the junction held 8 bases outside the gene matches.

A remark on this clone: A read error may produce the germline difference seen at one junction end. The rearrangement links TRBV14 to TRBJ1-1, with D unclear. The V gene's germline CDR1 is SGHDN and CDR2 FVKESK. This CDR3 spans 12 amino acids. In DNA form, the CDR3 reads TGTGCCAGCAGCCAAGATAGGTGGGCACCCCATTTT. Translation: CASSQDRWAPHF.

The rearrangement links TRBV2 to TRBJ2-6, with D possibly TRBD2 on 5 matching bases. V lost 3 bases and J lost 2, with 8 bases in between. CDR1 SNHLY and CDR2 FYNNEI come from the germline V gene. The CDR3 has 15 amino acids. CDR3 nucleotide sequence: TGTGCCAGCAGTGAGAGGGCTCCTGGGGCCAACGTCCTGACTTTC. Its protein product is CASSERAPGANVLTF. Combining the CDR3 with reference TRBV2 and TRBJ2-6 gives the whole variable domain EPEVTQTPSHQVTQMGQEVILRCVPISNHLYFYWYRQILGQKVEFLVSFYNNEISEKSEIFDDQFSVERPDGSNFTLKIRSTKLEDSAMYFCASSERAPGANVLTFGAGSRLTVL.

The chain links TRBV5-1 to TRBJ2-7, with D possibly matching TRBD1 (6 bases). CDR3 length: 15 amino acids. V lost 3 bases and J lost 1, with 14 bases in between. Germline V gene sequence: CDR1 SGHRS, CDR2 YFSETQ. The DNA for the CDR3 is TGCGCCAGCAGCTGGGACAACCTCCCATCCTACGAGCAGTACTTC. Protein sequence: CASSWDNLPSYEQYF.

V is TRBV9 and J is TRBJ1-2; weak D call: TRBD1 (5 bases). The V end lost 2 bases, the J end lost 3 bases, and 14 bases lay between the germline ends. Germline loops: CDR1 SGDLS, CDR2 YYNGEE. The CDR3 extends over 15 amino acids. CDR3 bases: TGTGCCAGCAGCGTCTCGTCGACAGTAGACTATGGCTACACCTTC. Translating gives CASSVSSTVDYGYTF.